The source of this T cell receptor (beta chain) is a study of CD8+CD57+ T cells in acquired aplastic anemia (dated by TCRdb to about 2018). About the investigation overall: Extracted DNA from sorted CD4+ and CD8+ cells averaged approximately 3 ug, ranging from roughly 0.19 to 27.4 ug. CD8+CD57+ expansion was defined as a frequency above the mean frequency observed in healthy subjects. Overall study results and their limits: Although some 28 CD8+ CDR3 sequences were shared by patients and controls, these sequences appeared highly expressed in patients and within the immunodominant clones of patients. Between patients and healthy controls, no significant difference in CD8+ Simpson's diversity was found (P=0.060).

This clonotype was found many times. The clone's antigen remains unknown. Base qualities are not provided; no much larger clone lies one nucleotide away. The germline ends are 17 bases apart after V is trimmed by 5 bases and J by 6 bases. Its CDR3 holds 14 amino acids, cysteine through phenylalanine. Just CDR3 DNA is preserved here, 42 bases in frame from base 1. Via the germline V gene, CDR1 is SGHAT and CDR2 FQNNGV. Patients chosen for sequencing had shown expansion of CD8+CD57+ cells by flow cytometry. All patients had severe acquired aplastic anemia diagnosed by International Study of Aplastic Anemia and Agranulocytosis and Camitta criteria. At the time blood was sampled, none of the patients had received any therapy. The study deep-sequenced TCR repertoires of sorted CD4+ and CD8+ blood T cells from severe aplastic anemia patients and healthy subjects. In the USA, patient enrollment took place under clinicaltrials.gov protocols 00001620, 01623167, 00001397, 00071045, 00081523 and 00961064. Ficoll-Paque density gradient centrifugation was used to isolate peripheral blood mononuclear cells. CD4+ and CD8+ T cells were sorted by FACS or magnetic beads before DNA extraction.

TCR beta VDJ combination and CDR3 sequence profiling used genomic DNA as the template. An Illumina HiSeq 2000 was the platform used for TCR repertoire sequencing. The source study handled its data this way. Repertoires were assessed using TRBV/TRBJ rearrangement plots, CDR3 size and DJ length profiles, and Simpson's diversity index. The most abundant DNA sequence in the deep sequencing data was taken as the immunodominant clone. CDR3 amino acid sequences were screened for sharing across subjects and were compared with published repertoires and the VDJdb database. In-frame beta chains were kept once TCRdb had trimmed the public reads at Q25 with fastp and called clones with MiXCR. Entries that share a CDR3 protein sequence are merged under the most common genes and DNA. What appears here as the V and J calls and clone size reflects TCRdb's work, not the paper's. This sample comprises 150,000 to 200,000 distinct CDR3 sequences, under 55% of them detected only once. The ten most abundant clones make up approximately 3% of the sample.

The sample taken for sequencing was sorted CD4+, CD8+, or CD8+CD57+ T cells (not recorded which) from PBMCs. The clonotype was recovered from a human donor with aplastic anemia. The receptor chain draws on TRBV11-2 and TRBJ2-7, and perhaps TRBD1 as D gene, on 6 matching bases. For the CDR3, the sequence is CASSPRRLRGEQYF. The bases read TGTGCCAGCAGCCCTAGAAGGCTCAGGGGCGAGCAGTACTTC.